This T cell receptor beta chain was captured by sequencing in a study of T-cell memory formation after mild COVID-19. On the study more broadly: The two donors had largely donor-specific TCR clusters.

Via MiXCR, TCRdb re-called the 5' RACE reads, giving one row per CDR3 protein. This table holds 430,000 or so distinct CDR3 sequences, roughly 23% found once. The sequenced sample consisted of PBMCs or a T cell subset sorted from them (not recorded which). The clonotype was recovered from an adult woman who had mild COVID-19 (a few samples of this study predate the infection). Cell type and time point are not known.

The CDR3 DNA is TGTGCCACCAGTGATTCGGGGACAGATAATGAGCAGTTCTTC. Protein product: CATSDSGTDNEQFF. The rearrangement links TRBV24-1 to TRBJ2-1; 7 nucleotides match TRBD1. The CDR3 loop spans 14 amino acids. The junction had 4 bases not matched to a gene; V was cut back by 2 bases and J by 7 bases. Germline V CDR1 and CDR2: KGHDR, SFDVKD.